The next 27 T cell receptor beta chains were all read from a single sample in a study of cytomegalovirus exposure and HLA in healthy donors. The PCR had 60 Vbeta and 13 Jbeta primers. Profiling relied on immunoSEQ multiplex PCR, and the TCRdb table lists in-frame clones only, not all of them. This table holds under 200,000 clones, over 70% found once. Material: PBMCs. The receptors stem from a man between 18 and 35 years old in good health and CMV-seropositive.

This chain uses TRBV4-2 with TRBJ2-5; 7 nucleotides match TRBD1. The better agreement between TRBJ2-7 and the DNA end casts doubt on the J call. The germline CDR1 and CDR2 sequences are LGHNA and YNFKEQ. The CDR3 is 14 residues long. This chain's CDR3 is CASSQAIQGYEQYF. CDR3 in DNA: TGTGCCAGCAGCCAAGCCATACAGGGGTACGAGCAGTACTTC.

This rearrangement joins TRBV11-2 to TRBJ2-1, with 9 bases identical to TRBD2. Germline V gives CDR1 SGHAT, CDR2 FQNNGV. This CDR3 has 16 amino acids. With V trimmed by 2 bases and J by 2 bases, 4 bases remained unmatched. CDR3 protein: CASSLSQRGAYNEQFF. The CDR3, as DNA: TGTGCCAGCAGCTTAAGTCAGCGGGGGGCCTACAATGAGCAGTTCTTC.

V usage is TRBV5-6 and J usage is TRBJ2-2; possibly TRBD1 for D (6 bases). CDR3 length equals 15 residues. Trimming took 4 bases from V and 4 from J, leaving 14 bases between them. Germline CDR1 SGHDT, CDR2 YYEEEE. CDR3 nucleotide sequence: TGTGCCAGCAGCCGCCTACAGGGTACCACCGGGGAGCTGTTTTTT. Translating gives CASSRLQGTTGELFF.

This chain joins TRBV5-1 and TRBJ2-7; 11 positions match TRBD2. Trimming took 5 bases from V and 2 from J; bases not matched to a gene: 6. The CDR3 is 15 residues long. Germline V gives CDR1 SGHRS, CDR2 YFSETQ. The CDR3 region is CASRAGTSGTYEQYF. Written as DNA, the CDR3 is TGCGCCAGCAGAGCCGGGACTAGCGGCACCTACGAGCAGTACTTC.

This clone has more than one count but fewer than ten. The chain is built from TRBV29-1 and TRBJ1-1; maybe TRBD1 (5 bases). CDR3 length: 13 amino acids. Between the trimmed V and J ends, which lost 7 bases and 1 base, there was a span of 13 bases. In germline, CDR1 is SQVTM, CDR2 ANQGSEA. The chain's CDR3 is CSAVMTANTEAFF. The CDR3 DNA sequence: TGCAGCGCTGTGATGACAGCGAACACTGAAGCTTTCTTT. Combining the CDR3 with reference TRBV29-1 and TRBJ1-1 gives the whole variable domain SAVISQKPSRDICQRGTSLTIQCQVDSQVTMMFWYRQQPGQSLTLIATANQGSEATYESGFVIDKFPISRPNLTFSTLTVSNMSPEDSSIYLCSAVMTANTEAFFGQGTRLTVV.

With respect to this clone: The same CDR3 can be traced to other DNA sequences in this sample. For the CDR3, the DNA is TGCGCCAGCAGCCAAGATTGGGCGGAGGATCGTAACACTGAAGCTTTCTTT. The encoded protein is CASSQDWAEDRNTEAFF. This chain connects TRBV4-1 to TRBJ1-1; unclear D gene. Per the germline V gene, CDR1 is MGHRA and CDR2 is YSYEKL. This CDR3 is 17 amino acids long. V was trimmed by 0 bases and J by 2 bases, leaving 16 bases between them.

This clone was observed a few times. The J gene is TRBJ1-2, the V gene TRBV6-1; 7 nucleotides match TRBD1. CDR3 length: 14 amino acids. V lost 8 bases to trimming and J lost 6 bases; unmatched junction nucleotides: 12. CDR1 is MNHNS and CDR2 is SASEGT in the germline V gene. The CDR3 sequence is CASHRTGGIHGYTF. The CDR3 DNA reads TGTGCCAGCCACCGGACAGGCGGAATTCATGGCTACACCTTC.

For this clone: Germline and junction disagree at one end, which may indicate a read error. The chain combines TRBV9 with TRBJ2-7; TRBD2 matches at 10 bases. The germline CDR1 and CDR2 sequences are SGDLS and YYNGEE. The CDR3 sequence is 14 residues long. The chain's CDR3 is CASSVGTSVYGQYF. The CDR3 DNA is TGTGCCAGCAGCGTGGGGACTAGCGTCTACGGGCAGTACTTC.

This chain joins TRBV18 and TRBJ2-3; D remains ambiguous. CDR1 is KGHSH, CDR2 LQKENI, per germline. The CDR3 extends over 13 amino acids. V dropped 6 bases and J dropped 2 bases, with 9 bases sitting between them. The chain's CDR3 is CASSPALTDTQYF. The DNA of the CDR3 is TGTGCCAGCTCTCCCGCGCTCACAGATACGCAGTATTTT.

This clone was detected a few times. This chain links TRBV5-4 with TRBJ2-5, with TRBD1 matching 10 bases. The CDR3 has 19 amino acids. Losses at the gene ends were 4 bases for V and 2 bases for J; bases not matched to a gene: 17. CDR1 SGHNT and CDR2 YYREEE come from the germline V gene (reference sequence). The CDR3 loop is CASSVWGTGDLRAQETQYF. Written as DNA, the CDR3 is TGTGCCAGCAGCGTGTGGGGGACAGGGGACCTTAGGGCTCAAGAGACCCAGTACTTC.

This clone has only a few counts. The chain employs TRBV7-9 and TRBJ2-5; 10 bases agree with TRBD1. The CDR3 is made up of 15 amino acids. Germline CDR1 is SEHNR and CDR2 is FQNEAQ (reference sequence). V shed 7 bases, J shed 5 bases, and the junction held 10 bases outside the gene matches. The CDR3 region has the DNA TGTGCCAGCACCCCCGGGACAGGGGTTCGGGAGACCCAGTACTTC. Its protein product is CASTPGTGVRETQYF.

The rearrangement joins TRBV2 to TRBJ2-2; 7 bases agree with TRBD1. The CDR3 contains 15 residues. With V trimmed by 4 bases and J by 0 bases, 2 bases remained unmatched. CDR1 and CDR2 (germline): SNHLY, FYNNEI. The CDR3 is CASSGQGTNTGELFF. CDR3 in DNA: TGTGCCAGCAGTGGACAGGGTACGAACACCGGGGAGCTGTTTTTT.

The chain uses TRBV18 and TRBJ2-2; tentatively, D is TRBD2 (6 bases). Germline CDR1 and CDR2: KGHSH and LQKENI. The CDR3 contains 16 residues. V was pared by 0 bases and J by 2 bases, with 10 bases between. DNA of the CDR3: TGTGCCAGCTCACCACCGGGACTTACCAACACCGGGGAGCTGTTTTTT. It specifies CASSPPGLTNTGELFF.

J is TRBJ1-2 and V is TRBV6-4; a weak D match, TRBD1 (5 bases). CDR1 and CDR2 (germline): MRHNA, SNTAGT. This CDR3 is built from 15 residues. V gave up 0 bases and J gave up 4 bases, with 12 bases separating them. Here the CDR3 reads CASSDSGGGGYGYTF. The CDR3 coding sequence is TGTGCCAGCAGTGACTCGGGAGGCGGGGGCTATGGCTACACCTTC.

A single count supports this clone. The V call is TRBV30, the J call TRBJ1-1, with 9 bases lining up with TRBD1. V shed 6 bases and J 13 bases; nucleotides not matched to a gene: 21. The CDR3 is made up of 15 amino acids. Germline V gene sequence: CDR1 GTSNPN, CDR2 SVGIG (reference sequence). CDR3 region: CACRLHGSYRDRVFF. The DNA of the CDR3 is TGTGCCTGCCGATTACATGGCTCATATCGGGACAGGGTTTTCTTT.

As regards this clone: A junction end diverges from the germline sequence, so it may reflect a read error. V is TRBV7-9 and J is TRBJ2-3; TRBD2 matches at 9 bases. The CDR3 length is 15 residues. Germline V gives CDR1 SEHNR, CDR2 FQNEAQ (reference sequence). The CDR3 sequence: CSSSFSGGFADTQYF. The CDR3 DNA follows: TGTTCCAGCAGCTTTAGCGGGGGTTTCGCAGATACGCAGTATTTT. Variable domain in full (rest from reference TRBV7-9 and TRBJ2-3): DTGVSQNPRHKITKRGQNVTFRCDPISEHNRLYWYRQTLGQGPEFLTYFQNEAQLEKSRLLSDRFSAERPKGSFSTLEIQRTEQGDSAMYLCSSSFSGGFADTQYFGPGTRLTVL.

This clone was detected only a few times. V is TRBV19 and J is TRBJ1-2; possibly TRBD1 for D (6 bases). Germline V gene data show CDR1 as LNHDA and CDR2 as SQIVND (reference sequence). The CDR3 runs to 14 residues. V was pared by 6 bases and J by 4 bases, with 15 bases between. CDR3 region: CASSYRDVGYGYTF. The CDR3 DNA sequence: TGTGCCAGTAGCTACAGGGACGTGGGCTATGGCTACACCTTC.

V is TRBV7-9 and J is TRBJ2-7, with a weak D call TRBD1 (5 bases). Trimming took 3 bases from V and 5 from J, leaving 20 bases between them. The CDR3 is 16 residues long. Germline V lookup: CDR1 SEHNR, CDR2 FQNEAQ (reference sequence). The chain's CDR3 is CASSFVSVTANDEQYF. The CDR3 DNA sequence: TGTGCCAGCAGCTTCGTCTCCGTGACAGCGAACGACGAGCAGTACTTC.

The chain links TRBV10-1 to TRBJ1-1, with D possibly TRBD1 on 6 matching bases. The length of the CDR3 is 15 residues. CDR1 and CDR2 from the germline V gene are WNHNN and SYGVQD (reference sequence). Trimming took 0 bases from V and 1 from J, leaving 9 bases between them. CDR3 sequence reads: CASSESGGRNTEAFF. The CDR3 nucleotides are TGCGCCAGCAGTGAGTCTGGGGGCCGGAACACTGAAGCTTTCTTT.

The chain carries TRBV25-1 and TRBJ1-5; D is possibly TRBD1 (6 bases). The V end lost 4 bases, the J end lost 7 bases, and 14 bases lay between the germline ends. From germline, CDR1 is MGHDK and CDR2 SYGVNS. CDR3 size: 14 residues. As DNA, the CDR3 is TGTGCCAGCAGTGCCTCGGGGGGCGTCCAGCCCCAGCATTTT. This sequence encodes CASSASGGVQPQHF. Full variable domain (outside the CDR3, taken from reference TRBV25-1 and TRBJ1-5): EADIYQTPRYLVIGTGKKITLECSQTMGHDKMYWYQQDPGMELHLIHYSYGVNSTEKGDLSSESTVSRIRTEHFPLTLESARPSHTSQYLCASSASGGVQPQHFGDGTRLSIL.

CDR3 amino acids: CASSQDEHRGRTEAFF. The CDR3 region has the DNA TGCGCCAGCAGCCAAGATGAGCACAGGGGGCGCACTGAAGCTTTCTTT. V is TRBV4-1 and J is TRBJ1-1, with 9 bases that match TRBD1. Looked up from germline, CDR1 is MGHRA and CDR2 is YSYEKL. The CDR3 has 16 residues. The J segment lost 4 bases and the V segment lost 0 bases, leaving 6 bases of the junction unmatched.

About this clone: This same CDR3 is encoded by further DNA sequences in the sample. V is TRBV5-1 and J is TRBJ2-3, with 8 positions matching TRBD1. The V and J ends lost 0 bases and 1 base, in that order; junction bases with no gene match: 1. The CDR3 is 15 residues long. CDR1 and CDR2 (germline): SGHRS, YFSETQ. CDR3 sequence: CASSLEDRGTDTQYF. The CDR3 DNA reads TGCGCCAGCAGCTTGGAGGACAGGGGCACAGATACGCAGTATTTT.

This clone was counted once. The chain recombines TRBV7-8 with TRBJ1-1; TRBD1 might be the D (5 bases). This CDR3 spans 15 amino acids. Germline CDR1 and CDR2: SGHVS and FQNEAQ. V shed 5 bases and J shed 1 base, with 14 bases lying between them. In nucleotides, the CDR3 is TGTGCCAGCAGCCTACGACAGCGCGGGAACACTGAAGCTTTCTTT. This codes for CASSLRQRGNTEAFF.

This clone was picked up one time. The chain couples TRBV25-1 to TRBJ1-1; maybe TRBD1 (6 bases). V gave up 3 bases and J gave up 3 bases, with 14 bases separating them. In germline, CDR1 is MGHDK, CDR2 SYGVNS. The CDR3 runs 15 residues. The CDR3 region is CASSDWTDLDTEAFF. The CDR3 bases are TGTGCCAGCAGTGACTGGACAGACCTGGACACTGAAGCTTTCTTT.

This chain joins TRBV9 and TRBJ2-5, with 7 bases aligning to TRBD2. The DNA end favors TRBJ2-7, so the J call may be wrong. The CDR3 extends over 14 amino acids. Germline loops: CDR1 SGDLS, CDR2 YYNGEE. The CDR3 here is CASSGERGAYEQYF. DNA for the CDR3: TGTGCCAGCAGCGGAGAGCGGGGAGCCTACGAGCAGTACTTC.

This clone has just a few counts. The genes are TRBV2 and TRBJ2-7; TRBD1 matches at 7 bases. The CDR3 consists of 12 residues. J lost 11 bases, V lost 4 bases, and 8 bases had no gene match. The germline V gene encodes CDR1 SNHLY and CDR2 FYNNEI. The CDR3 DNA reads as TGTGCCAGCAGTGGGGGACAGAGGCAAGAGTACTTC. Residues: CASSGGQRQEYF.

This clone was seen a handful of times. The chain joins TRBV5-1 to TRBJ1-2, with 7 positions matching TRBD1. Trimming at V came to 5 bases and at J to 3 bases, leaving 4 bases not matched to a gene. Germline V gene lookup returns CDR1 SGHRS and CDR2 YFSETQ. This CDR3 region has 13 residues. The CDR3 DNA follows: TGCGCCAGCAGGCCCGACAGGGACTATGGCTACACCTTC. As protein: CASRPDRDYGYTF.